One and the same sample provided the 10 T cell receptor beta chains below, sequenced in a study of cytomegalovirus exposure and HLA in healthy donors (dated by TCRdb to about 2017). The library came from the immunoSEQ multiplex PCR assay. A mixture of 60 forward primers for TCR Vbeta segments and 13 reverse primers for TCR Jbeta segments was used in the multiplex PCR. The table was pulled from immuneACCESS by TCRdb, which kept in-frame rearrangements only. Such tables lose some clones; where checked, under half of the loss comes from unresolved V genes, and the rest has no known cause. The sample table shows 150,000 to 200,000 clones, and approximately 74% are seen once. The ten largest clones represent 2.8% of the sample. The sample taken for sequencing was PBMCs. The source is a woman aged 30 to 39 in good health and CMV-seronegative.

The chain employs TRBV5-4 and TRBJ2-2; D ambiguous. V dropped 2 bases and J dropped 0 bases, with 8 bases sitting between them. Germline lookup yields CDR1 SGHNT and CDR2 YYREEE (reference sequence). This CDR3 is built from 15 residues. CDR3 protein: CASSFDLTNTGELFF. The CDR3 DNA follows: TGTGCCAGCAGCTTTGACTTGACGAACACCGGGGAGCTGTTTTTT. The entire variable domain, with the rest obtained from reference TRBV5-4 and TRBJ2-2, is as follows: ETGVTQSPTHLIKTRGQQVTLRCSSQSGHNTVSWYQQALGQGPQFIFQYYREEENGRGNFPPRFSGLQFPNYSSELNVNALELDDSALYLCASSFDLTNTGELFFGEGSRLTVL.

CDR3 sequence (DNA): TGTGCCAGCAGTCGGACAGGGAGAAACACTGAAGCTTTCTTT. This sequence encodes CASSRTGRNTEAFF. The J gene is TRBJ1-1, the V gene TRBV9, with TRBD1 matching over 8 bases. The V segment lost 5 bases and the J segment 2 bases; nucleotides outside the gene matches: 5. Germline CDR1 reads SGDLS; CDR2 reads YYNGEE. This CDR3 spans 14 amino acids.

CDR3 sequence reads: CASSPRLAGAETQYF. The CDR3 coding sequence is TGTGCCAGCAGTCCCAGACTAGCGGGGGCCGAGACCCAGTACTTC. The rearrangement uses TRBV28 and TRBJ2-5; TRBD2 matches 12 bases. CDR3 length: 15 residues. The V gene end was trimmed by 5 bases and the J gene end by 5 bases; junction bases not matched to a gene: 6. Looked up from germline, CDR1 is MDHEN and CDR2 is SYDVKM. The full variable domain, its missing parts supplied by reference TRBV28 and TRBJ2-5, is DVKVTQSSRYLVKRTGEKVFLECVQDMDHENMFWYRQDPGLGLRLIYFSYDVKMKEKGDIPEGYSVSREKKERFSLILESASTNQTSMYLCASSPRLAGAETQYFGPGTRLLVL.

The chain uses TRBV6-5 and TRBJ2-5, with a tentative D call TRBD1 (6 bases). V lost 7 bases and J lost 4, with 19 bases in between. The CDR3 is made up of 15 amino acids. Germline V gene data show CDR1 as MNHEY and CDR2 as SVGAGI. The CDR3 DNA follows: TGTGCCAGCACCCAAGGGGGAACGGGGATAGAGACCCAGTACTTC. Amino acid sequence: CASTQGGTGIETQYF.

V gene TRBV6-1 combines with J gene TRBJ1-1; D remains ambiguous. The germline V gene has CDR1 MNHNS and CDR2 SASEGT. V lost 2 bases to trimming and J lost 1 base, with 11 bases between them. This CDR3 has 15 amino acids. The CDR3 sequence is CASSESPGWNTEAFF. DNA of the CDR3: TGTGCCAGCAGTGAAAGCCCGGGGTGGAACACTGAAGCTTTCTTT.

V is TRBV29-1 and J is TRBJ2-3; 8 positions match TRBD2. V gave up 7 bases and J gave up 6 bases; unmatched junction bases: 12. This CDR3 is built from 14 residues. The germline gives CDR1 SQVTM, CDR2 ANQGSEA. The CDR3 DNA sequence: TGCAGCGATCGGGAGGGGCCTAGTGGGGATACGCAGTATTTT. It specifies CSDREGPSGDTQYF.

The rearrangement uses TRBV18 and TRBJ1-2; weak D call: TRBD1 (6 bases). The V end lost 6 bases, the J end lost 5 bases, and 16 bases lay between the germline ends. The germline gives CDR1 KGHSH, CDR2 LQKENI. This CDR3 spans 14 amino acids. CDR3 in DNA: TGTGCCAGCTCGCGACAGGAGATTGAGTATGGCTACACCTTC. Its translation: CASSRQEIEYGYTF. The whole variable domain, filled in from reference TRBV18 and TRBJ1-2, reads NAGVMQNPRHLVRRRGQEARLRCSPMKGHSHVYWYRQLPEEGLKFMVYLQKENIIDESGMPKERFSAEFPKEGPSILRIQQVVRGDSAAYFCASSRQEIEYGYTFGSGTRLTVV.

In this sample, this clone turned up once. V is TRBV7-2 and J is TRBJ2-3; 9 nucleotides line up with TRBD2. The CDR3 is 18 residues long. Germline-derived CDR1 and CDR2 are SGHTA and FQGNSA. The trim removed 1 base at V and 4 bases at J, leaving 12 bases unmatched. In DNA, the CDR3 is TGTGCCAGCAGCTTAGAGATCGGCGGGAGGGGTAGGGCAGATACGCAGTATTTT. Translating it yields CASSLEIGGRGRADTQYF.

CDR3 loop: CASSAGLQLRAQYF. The DNA of the CDR3 is TGTGCCAGCAGCGCGGGACTACAATTGAGGGCGCAGTACTTC. The genes are TRBV7-9 and TRBJ2-7, with TRBD2 matching over 7 bases. CDR1 is SEHNR, CDR2 FQNEAQ, per germline (reference sequence). V was clipped by 5 bases and J by 9 bases; unmatched bases: 13. CDR3 length: 14 amino acids.

This chain links TRBV28 with TRBJ2-3; tentative D call: TRBD2 (6 bases). The V gene lost 7 bases and the J gene lost 6 bases, with 14 bases spanning the gap. The CDR3 sequence is 13 residues long. Per germline, CDR1 MDHEN and CDR2 SYDVKM. In DNA form, the CDR3 reads TGTGCCAGCACCAAGGAGGGGCCGGATACGCAGTATTTT. Translation: CASTKEGPDTQYF.